The 21 T cell receptor beta chains below come from one sample, sequenced in a study of graft-versus-host responses after intestinal transplantation (dated by TCRdb to the early 2020s). Library preparation employed the immunoSEQ multiplex PCR assay. TCRdb obtained this table from immuneACCESS and retained in-frame rearrangements with V and J assigned. These tables miss some clones; where compared with another copy, unresolved V genes account for less than half of the shortfall, and the remainder is unexplained. In all, the sample holds around 43,000 clones, and roughly 91% of those were seen once. The ten largest clones capture about 4.4% of the sample. The sequencing used PBMCs, collected 524 days after transplant. Every receptor here comes from a human patient who received an intestinal transplant, so some T cells may come from the graft donor.

The chain is built from TRBV2 and TRBJ2-2, with D tentatively TRBD1 or TRBD2 (6 bases each). The CDR3 is made up of 14 amino acids. V shed 4 bases and J shed 4 bases, with 10 bases lying between them. Per germline, CDR1 SNHLY and CDR2 FYNNEI. Here the CDR3 DNA reads TGTGCCAGCAGTGGGGGGGCTTCCACCGGGGAGCTGTTTTTT. Amino acids: CASSGGASTGELFF.

The chain joins TRBV5-1 to TRBJ2-7; TRBD2 is a possible D gene (5 bases). The CDR3 extends over 14 amino acids. The V gene's germline CDR1 is SGHRS and CDR2 YFSETQ. The V gene lost 2 bases and the J gene lost 0 bases, with 9 bases spanning the gap. In DNA, the CDR3 is TGCGCCAGCAGCTTTCTAGGGAGCTCCTACGAGCAGTACTTC. It yields the protein CASSFLGSSYEQYF.

V and J are TRBV10-2 and TRBJ2-1; either TRBD1 or TRBD2 may supply D (5 bases each). The CDR3 has 14 residues. The V gene's germline CDR1 is WSHSY and CDR2 SAAADI. The ends were cut back, 6 bases at V and 3 bases at J, with 12 bases in the middle. The CDR3 DNA is TGCGCCAGCAGGGGGGAGCTCATCTACAATGAGCAGTTCTTC. Residues: CASRGELIYNEQFF.

The chain is built from TRBV6-1 and TRBJ1-1, with a possible D match to TRBD1 (6 bases). The CDR3 length is 13 residues. In germline, CDR1 is MNHNS, CDR2 SASEGT. Trimming removed 7 bases from V and 11 bases from J, with 20 bases in between. DNA of the CDR3: TGTGCCAGCACCTTACGGCAAGGGGGGATGGCTTTCTTT. Amino acid sequence: CASTLRQGGMAFF.

The chain is built from TRBV2 and TRBJ1-5; 9 bases are a match to TRBD1. The CDR3 spans 15 residues. With 6 bases clipped from V and 6 bases from J, the junction kept 9 bases outside the gene matches. CDR1 is SNHLY, CDR2 FYNNEI, per germline. CDR3 in DNA: TGTGCCAGCAGGGACCGACAGGGGGAAGGTCAGCCCCAGCATTTT. Translating gives CASRDRQGEGQPQHF.

The V call is TRBV27, the J call TRBJ2-2; unclear D gene. The germline V gene encodes CDR1 MNHEY and CDR2 SMNVEV (reference sequence). V was clipped by 3 bases and J by 2 bases, with 13 bases between them. The CDR3 extends over 16 amino acids. CDR3 loop: CASSFFYSLNTGELFF. The CDR3 nucleotides are TGTGCCAGCAGTTTCTTCTACAGCTTAAACACCGGGGAGCTGTTTTTT.

The rearrangement joins TRBV5-1 to TRBJ1-1, with D possibly matching TRBD1 (5 bases). Deletions cut 7 bases from V and 4 bases from J, with 14 bases between. Germline V gives CDR1 SGHRS, CDR2 YFSETQ. CDR3 length: 13 residues. The CDR3 protein is CASGSEGSTEAFF. The CDR3 coding sequence is TGCGCCAGCGGCTCGGAGGGGAGCACTGAAGCTTTCTTT.

The chain combines TRBV19 with TRBJ2-7; perhaps D is TRBD1 or TRBD2 (6 bases each). The V gene lost 3 bases and the J gene lost 7 bases, with 16 bases spanning the gap. Per the germline V gene, CDR1 is LNHDA and CDR2 is SQIVND (reference sequence). CDR3 length equals 14 residues. CDR3 sequence: CASSIGWGAREQYF. The CDR3 DNA reads TGTGCCAGTAGTATTGGCTGGGGGGCGCGGGAGCAGTACTTC.

The gene calls are TRBV5-1 and TRBJ2-7; D gene ambiguous. Germline V gene sequence: CDR1 SGHRS, CDR2 YFSETQ. Trimming cost V 2 bases and J 5 bases, with 8 bases left between them. This CDR3 comprises 12 residues. CDR3 sequence (DNA): TGCGCCAGCAGCTTATTTGGCGACGAGCAGTACTTC. This gives the protein CASSLFGDEQYF.

The chain employs TRBV9 and TRBJ1-3; 7 bases agree with TRBD1. CDR1 SGDLS and CDR2 YYNGEE come from the germline V gene. Trimming cost V 4 bases and J 0 bases; bases outside gene matches: 7. CDR3 length: 16 residues. Here the CDR3 reads CASSPRWTGSGNTIYF. The CDR3 DNA sequence: TGTGCCAGCAGCCCCCGCTGGACAGGCTCTGGAAACACCATATATTTT.

The sample holds a few counts of this clone. This chain uses TRBV5-4 with TRBJ1-4; maybe TRBD1 (6 bases). This CDR3 is built from 15 residues. Trimming took off 2 bases at V and 8 bases at J, with 16 bases between the two ends. Germline V gene sequence: CDR1 SGHNT, CDR2 YYREEE (reference sequence). For the CDR3, the DNA is TGTGCCAGCAGCTTCGATTTAGGGGGGAAAGAAAAACTGTTTTTT. Amino acid sequence: CASSFDLGGKEKLFF.

The chain is built from TRBV19 and TRBJ2-1; the match to TRBD2 covers 8 bases. The CDR3 covers 14 residues. CDR1 is LNHDA and CDR2 is SQIVND in the germline V gene (reference sequence). Trimming at V came to 8 bases and at J to 4 bases, leaving 7 bases not matched to a gene. The CDR3 region is CASSLLAVYNEQFF. In DNA form, the CDR3 reads TGTGCCAGTTCCCTACTAGCGGTATACAATGAGCAGTTCTTC. Using reference TRBV19 and TRBJ2-1 for the parts outside the CDR3, the full variable domain is DGGITQSPKYLFRKEGQNVTLSCEQNLNHDAMYWYRQDPGQGLRLIYYSQIVNDFQKGDIAEGYSVSREKKESFPLTVTSAQKNPTAFYLCASSLLAVYNEQFFGPGTRLTVL.

This chain connects TRBV7-2 to TRBJ2-5, with D possibly matching TRBD1 (6 bases). The CDR3 spans 16 residues. The germline CDR1 and CDR2 sequences are SGHTA and FQGNSA. V gave up 6 bases and J gave up 5 bases, with 22 bases separating them. In nucleotides, the CDR3 is TGTGCCAGCAGGGAGACTCGGCCAGGGGTGTGGGAGACCCAGTACTTC. Translation gives CASRETRPGVWETQYF.

V gene TRBV28 combines with J gene TRBJ1-5, with 10 bases fitting TRBD1. The length of the CDR3 is 16 residues. The germline CDR1 and CDR2 sequences are MDHEN and SYDVKM. The V and J ends lost 7 bases and 2 bases, in that order; junction bases with no gene match: 8. The CDR3 DNA sequence: TGTGCCAGCAAACTGACAGGGGGCGGTGGCAATCAGCCCCAGCATTTT. Amino acid sequence: CASKLTGGGGNQPQHF. The full variable domain, in which reference TRBV28 and TRBJ1-5 provide the parts outside the CDR3, is DVKVTQSSRYLVKRTGEKVFLECVQDMDHENMFWYRQDPGLGLRLIYFSYDVKMKEKGDIPEGYSVSREKKERFSLILESASTNQTSMYLCASKLTGGGGNQPQHFGDGTRLSIL.

This chain uses TRBV6-6 with TRBJ2-7, with 10 bases lining up with TRBD2. Losses at the gene ends were 0 bases for V and 6 bases for J; bases not matched to a gene: 5. There are 15 residues in the CDR3. Germline V lookup: CDR1 MNHNY, CDR2 SVGAGI (reference sequence). The CDR3 protein is CASSYSSAGGGEQYF. The CDR3 DNA follows: TGTGCCAGCAGTTACTCGTCAGCGGGAGGGGGCGAGCAGTACTTC.

The V and J genes are TRBV5-1 and TRBJ1-1, with 7 bases fitting TRBD1. The J segment lost 5 bases and the V segment lost 4 bases, leaving 8 bases of the junction unmatched. CDR1 is SGHRS, CDR2 YFSETQ, per germline. This CDR3 contains 14 residues. CDR3 in DNA: TGCGCCAGCAGCGAGCTGACAGGGAGGACTGAAGCTTTCTTT. Translated, it gives CASSELTGRTEAFF.

This chain connects TRBV6-1 to TRBJ1-1, with D possibly TRBD1 on 5 matching bases. With 7 bases removed from V and 4 bases from J, the gap between germline ends came to 13 bases. The CDR3 runs 13 residues. The germline V gene has CDR1 MNHNS and CDR2 SASEGT. CDR3 region: CASIWGEGTEAFF. The CDR3 region has the DNA TGTGCCAGCATTTGGGGGGAGGGCACTGAAGCTTTCTTT.

This clone appeared once. The chain joins TRBV28 to TRBJ2-1; 15 nucleotides line up with TRBD2. Germline V gene lookup returns CDR1 MDHEN and CDR2 SYDVKM. Germline trimming cut 6 bases from V and 0 bases from J; bases unmatched to any gene: 6. The CDR3 extends over 18 amino acids. The CDR3 protein is CASSLGLAGGFSYNEQFF. CDR3 DNA: TGTGCCAGCAGCTTGGGACTAGCGGGAGGCTTCTCCTACAATGAGCAGTTCTTC.

The table lists this clone with a few counts. The rearrangement joins TRBV5-4 to TRBJ2-7; possible D gene TRBD1, 6 bases. V shed 5 bases and J shed 4 bases, with 13 bases lying between them. The CDR3 is made up of 13 amino acids. CDR1 SGHNT and CDR2 YYREEE come from the germline V gene (reference sequence). The CDR3 reads CASSQGQTYEQYF. In DNA form, the CDR3 reads TGTGCCAGCAGTCAAGGACAGACTTACGAGCAGTACTTC.

The chain recombines TRBV28 with TRBJ2-7, with 10 nucleotides matching TRBD1. V trimming: 4 bases; J trimming: 3 bases; junction bases outside the gene matches: 6. The CDR3 has 15 residues. The germline CDR1 and CDR2 sequences are MDHEN and SYDVKM. The CDR3: CASSSGTGDFYEQYF. CDR3 sequence (DNA): TGTGCCAGCAGTTCGGGGACAGGGGACTTCTACGAGCAGTACTTC.

The genes are TRBV5-1 and TRBJ2-1; D is perhaps TRBD1 or TRBD2 (5 bases each). V dropped 5 bases and J dropped 5 bases, with 17 bases sitting between them. This CDR3 has 15 amino acids. Germline values: CDR1 SGHRS, CDR2 YFSETQ. CDR3: CASSYTWGSNNEQFF. The CDR3 region has the DNA TGCGCCAGCAGTTATACGTGGGGGAGTAACAATGAGCAGTTCTTC.